This entry concerns a single TCR beta chain. Antigen specificity is unknown. This sample was taken from a study of cytomegalovirus exposure and HLA in healthy donors. Study-wide points: Cytomegalovirus status, reportedly, was diagnosed with high specificity and sensitivity by the classifier.

The germline CDR1 and CDR2 sequences are GTSNPN and SVGIG (reference sequence). This CDR3 spans 12 amino acids. V lost 3 bases to trimming and J lost 7 bases; unmatched junction nucleotides: 3. The protocol was immunoSEQ multiplex PCR, while the TCRdb copy is restricted to in-frame clones and leaves out a portion. Of 180,000 or so clones in the sample, around 80% are singletons; the top ten hold roughly 13%. The V gene is TRBV30, the J gene TRBJ1-3; 7 bases agree with TRBD1. Input material: PBMCs. The receptor comes from a woman in her thirties in good health and CMV-seropositive. This chain's CDR3 is CAWSPGGNTIYF. The CDR3 DNA reads as TGTGCCTGGAGCCCAGGGGGGAACACCATATATTTT.